Below, one T cell receptor beta chain is given with its context. The data originate from a study of T cells in tumors after PD-1 blockade. CDR3 length: 15 amino acids. Trimming removed 2 bases from V and 5 bases from J; junction bases left unmatched: 6. Germline V gene sequence: CDR1 MNHEY, CDR2 SMNVEV (reference sequence). Assay: immunoSEQ multiplex PCR; the TCRdb copy retains only in-frame clones and omits some. The data show about 59,000 clones, with roughly 77% seen just once and about an eighth held by the top ten. Template: tumor biopsy or peripheral blood genomic DNA, about 550-6,500 ng per sample.

The source is a human donor with basal cell carcinoma. This rearrangement joins TRBV27 to TRBJ1-5; 7 bases agree with TRBD1. Specimen: PBMCs, collected before anti-PD-1 treatment. The CDR3 sequence is CASSLGQGVYQPQHF. CDR3 in DNA: TGTGCCAGCAGTTTAGGGCAGGGGGTTTATCAGCCCCAGCATTTT.